The clone carrying this T cell receptor (beta chain) was detected only a few times. The sample originates from a study of T cells in Graves' hyperthyroidism and ophthalmopathy. Study in general: Peripheral blood sampling occurred at initial diagnosis, before any treatment.

Every diagnosis used clinical symptoms, serum thyroxine and TRAb, thyroid ultrasound and orbital computed tomography. Regions amplified from RNA transcripts were the TCR beta CDR3 regions. An initial round of RT-PCR targeting the TCR CDR3 relied on the HTBI primer set. TCRdb used MiXCR to reprocess the multiplex PCR reads, holding one entry per CDR3 protein. In the table there are more than 500,000 distinct CDR3 sequences, approximately 14% of which are singletons. CDR1 and CDR2 from the germline V gene are MGHRA and YSYEKL. V was pared by 4 bases and J by 2 bases, with 14 bases between. The CDR3 is 15 amino acids.

V and J are TRBV4-1 and TRBJ2-5, with D tentatively TRBD1 (5 bases). The sample consisted of blood. The sequence was obtained from a woman between 40 and 55 years old with Graves' hyperthyroidism. In DNA form, the CDR3 reads TGCGCCAGCAGCCGTGGCGCGGACACACAAGAGACCCAGTACTTC. It yields the protein CASSRGADTQETQYF.